This T cell receptor (beta chain) was recorded in a study of T cells in Graves' hyperthyroidism and ophthalmopathy. Study-level findings and limits: Blood also showed most of the thyroid clonotypes that were expanded above 0.001.

The germline gives CDR1 LNHDA, CDR2 SQIVND (reference sequence). The CDR3 length is 14 residues. The V gene lost 6 bases and the J gene lost 9 bases, with 20 bases spanning the gap. On this clonotype itself: The target antigen is unknown.

Template material for amplifying TCR beta CDR3 regions consisted of RNA transcripts. First-round RT-PCR targeting the TCR CDR3 was performed with the HTBI primer set. TCRdb used MiXCR to reprocess the multiplex PCR reads, holding one entry per CDR3 protein. The repertoire consists of around 530,000 distinct CDR3 sequences, with roughly a sixth occurring once and the leading ten covering 17%. The sequencing sample was made of blood. The chain has TRBV19 and TRBJ1-1; D not certain. This TCR derives from a woman between 18 and 29 years old with Graves' ophthalmopathy. The CDR3 spells CASSYSGSSWKAFF. The CDR3 nucleotides read TGTGCCAGTAGCTATTCCGGATCCTCGTGGAAAGCTTTCTTT.